This T cell receptor beta chain was identified during a study of T cell responses to AZD1222 COVID-19 vaccine. Study observations and caveats: Repertoire collection took place solely once the T cell response had peaked. Baseline seropositivity occurred in only six or seven AZD1222 recipients.

In regard to this clone: Its antigen is unidentified.

The V gene's germline CDR1 is SEHNR and CDR2 FQNEAQ (reference sequence). The V and J ends lost 6 bases and 7 bases respectively, with 9 bases between them. The CDR3 contains 12 residues. Generated by immunoSEQ multiplex PCR, the TCRdb table keeps only in-frame clones and is missing some. The sample has about 180,000 clones, about 85% seen once. This TCR derives from an adult in good health. J is TRBJ1-4 and V is TRBV7-9; possibly TRBD1 for D (6 bases). Material: peripheral blood, obtained on day 0 of AZD1222 vaccination. The CDR3 DNA is TGTGCCAGCAGGCTGACAGGTGAAAAACTGTTTTTT. This encodes CASRLTGEKLFF.